This T cell receptor beta chain was captured by sequencing in a study of CD8 T cells in ankylosing spondylitis. CDR1 is SGHRS, CDR2 YFSETQ, per germline. V gave up 6 bases and J gave up 6 bases; unmatched junction bases: 11. The CDR3 consists of 15 residues. TCRdb re-analysed the 5' RACE reads in MiXCR, keeping a single row per CDR3 protein. The sample contains roughly 26,000 distinct CDR3 sequences, 13% of which appear only once. The receptor was derived from a male donor with ankylosing spondylitis or in good health (not recorded which). Material: blood. The V gene is TRBV5-1, the J gene TRBJ2-2, with 7 bases that match TRBD1. The CDR3 is CASTESTGRSGELFF. As DNA, the CDR3 is TGCGCCAGCACGGAGTCGACAGGGCGTTCCGGGGAGCTGTTTTTT.